The 18 T cell receptor beta chains reported below all come from one sample, sequenced in a study of CD8+ T cells in alopecia areata. Reverse transcription of extracted RNA yielded cDNA, which provided the sequencing template. Assay: immunoSEQ multiplex PCR; the TCRdb copy retains only in-frame clones and omits some. Counted here are 150,000 or so clones, about 49% occurring once; the ten biggest clones make up 18%. The input for sequencing was CD8+ T cells sorted from blood, taken at week 0. The receptors here all came from a human donor with alopecia areata.

The chain recombines TRBV30 with TRBJ1-2; D remains unclear. Germline V gene data show CDR1 as GTSNPN and CDR2 as SVGIG (reference sequence). This CDR3 is 16 amino acids long. The V and J ends lost 0 bases and 4 bases respectively, with 18 bases between them. The CDR3 reads CAWSVTPPLAIYGYTF. CDR3 in DNA: TGTGCCTGGAGTGTCACCCCTCCGTTAGCTATCTATGGCTACACCTTC.

This clone showed up just a few times. The chain combines TRBV7-8 with TRBJ1-4, with TRBD1 matching 8 bases. Germline-derived CDR1 and CDR2 are SGHVS and FQNEAQ. This CDR3 is built from 15 residues. With 5 bases clipped from V and 6 bases from J, the junction kept 8 bases outside the gene matches. In DNA, the CDR3 is TGTGCCAGCAGCATACTACAGGGGGAATATGAAAAACTGTTTTTT. This translates into CASSILQGEYEKLFF.

The V call is TRBV15, the J call TRBJ2-1, with D possibly matching TRBD2 (5 bases). Deletions cut 1 base from V and 7 bases from J, with 11 bases between. Germline CDR1 reads LNHNV; CDR2 reads YYDKDF (reference sequence). The CDR3 has 14 amino acids. The CDR3 region has the DNA TGTGCCACCAGCAGAGGGGGAGAAACGAATGAGCAGTTCTTC. It translates to CATSRGGETNEQFF.

The chain couples TRBV2 to TRBJ2-1; D might be TRBD1 (5 bases). CDR1 SNHLY and CDR2 FYNNEI come from the germline V gene. V was trimmed by 0 bases and J by 0 bases, leaving 9 bases between them. The CDR3 totals 16 residues. In DNA form, the CDR3 reads TGTGCCAGCAGTGAAGCGGGGCCGAGCTCCTACAATGAGCAGTTCTTC. It codes for CASSEAGPSSYNEQFF.

This clone was seen a few times. The V call is TRBV27, the J call TRBJ2-7; 9 nucleotides match TRBD1. The V gene end was trimmed by 5 bases and the J gene end by 3 bases; junction bases not matched to a gene: 11. The CDR3 loop spans 16 amino acids. Germline V gene lookup returns CDR1 MNHEY and CDR2 SMNVEV (reference sequence). The CDR3 coding sequence is TGTGCCAGCAGTAGCCACCTCGGGACAGGGAGCTACGAGCAGTACTTC. Translation gives CASSSHLGTGSYEQYF.

This clone was counted only a few times. V gene TRBV19 combines with J gene TRBJ1-1, with TRBD1 identical over 8 bases. The CDR3 runs 12 residues. CDR1 is LNHDA and CDR2 is SQIVND in the germline V gene (reference sequence). The J segment lost 5 bases and the V segment lost 5 bases, leaving 1 base of the junction unmatched. In DNA form, the CDR3 reads TGTGCCAGTAGTCAGGGGGCGACTGAAGCTTTCTTT. Residues: CASSQGATEAFF.

Of note for this clone: Mismatch with germline at one junction end may stem from a read error. The chain couples TRBV4-1 to TRBJ1-5; no clear D gene. The CDR3 sequence is 15 residues long. Germline CDR1 reads MGHRA; CDR2 reads YSYEKL. Here the CDR3 reads CASSQEGEGKQPQHF. The DNA for the CDR3 is TGCGCCAGCAGCCAAGAGGGCGAGGGCAAACAGCCCCAGCATTTT.

The V gene is TRBV5-1, the J gene TRBJ1-2; possibly TRBD1 for D (5 bases). Deletions cut 1 base from V and 8 bases from J, with 24 bases between. The germline CDR1 and CDR2 sequences are SGHRS and YFSETQ. The CDR3 consists of 17 residues. CDR3 region: CASSLTYRDGLMYGYTF. CDR3 DNA sequence: TGCGCCAGCAGCTTGACCTATCGGGACGGCCTCATGTACGGCTACACCTTC. The full variable domain, completed using reference TRBV5-1 and TRBJ1-2, is KAGVTQTPRYLIKTRGQQVTLSCSPISGHRSVSWYQQTPGQGLQFLFEYFSETQRNKGNFPGRFSGRQFSNSRSEMNVSTLELGDSALYLCASSLTYRDGLMYGYTFGSGTRLTVV.

The rearrangement uses TRBV29-1 and TRBJ1-1, with TRBD1 matching 7 bases. V gave up 6 bases and J gave up 4 bases; unmatched junction bases: 5. The CDR3 has 12 amino acids. CDR1 and CDR2 from the germline V gene are SQVTM and ANQGSEA. The CDR3 DNA reads as TGCAGCGTGGTGACAGGGCTCACTGAAGCTTTCTTT. It yields the protein CSVVTGLTEAFF.

This chain connects TRBV5-1 to TRBJ2-1; 11 nucleotides agree with TRBD2. Losses at the gene ends were 2 bases for V and 4 bases for J; bases not matched to a gene: 8. Per germline, CDR1 SGHRS and CDR2 YFSETQ. The CDR3 extends over 17 amino acids. The chain's CDR3 is CASSFALAGGMYNEQFF. CDR3 nucleotides: TGCGCCAGCAGCTTCGCTTTAGCGGGGGGGATGTACAATGAGCAGTTCTTC.

This clone was seen once. V and J are TRBV9 and TRBJ2-7, with D perhaps assigned TRBD1 or TRBD2 (5 bases each). CDR1 and CDR2 from the germline V gene are SGDLS and YYNGEE. Trimming pared 3 bases from V and 7 bases from J, leaving 11 bases between. This CDR3 spans 12 amino acids. Here the CDR3 reads CASSGGAGEQYF. In nucleotides, the CDR3 is TGTGCCAGCAGCGGAGGGGCAGGGGAGCAGTACTTC. The full variable domain, rest sourced from reference TRBV9 and TRBJ2-7, is DSGVTQTPKHLITATGQRVTLRCSPRSGDLSVYWYQQSLDQGLQFLIQYYNGEERAKGNILERFSAQQFPDLHSELNLSSLELGDSALYFCASSGGAGEQYFGPGTRLTVT.

This clone was seen once. The chain has TRBV4-3 and TRBJ2-2, with unresolved D. This CDR3 spans 14 amino acids. V lost 4 bases, J lost 2 bases, and 8 bases lay in between. CDR1 is LGHNA and CDR2 is YSLEER in the germline V gene. CDR3 sequence (DNA): TGCGCCAGCAGCCCTATACTAAACACCGGGGAGCTGTTTTTT. It yields the protein CASSPILNTGELFF.

This chain links TRBV27 with TRBJ1-5; TRBD1 matches at 9 bases. The ends lost 4 bases at V and 0 bases at J; junction bases unmatched: 7. This CDR3 spans 17 amino acids. Germline CDR1 MNHEY, CDR2 SMNVEV (reference sequence). Written as DNA, the CDR3 is TGTGCCAGCAGTTCCGGGACAGGGTCATATAGCAATCAGCCCCAGCATTTT. This encodes CASSSGTGSYSNQPQHF.

This clone was counted ten times or more. This rearrangement joins TRBV30 to TRBJ1-6; tentative D call: TRBD1 (5 bases). CDR1 is GTSNPN, CDR2 SVGIG, per germline (reference sequence). The V gene lost 1 base and the J gene lost 5 bases, with 6 bases spanning the gap. This CDR3 spans 13 amino acids. The CDR3: CAWSADNNSPLHF. CDR3 sequence (DNA): TGTGCCTGGAGTGCGGACAATAATTCACCCCTCCACTTT.

The genes are TRBV30 and TRBJ2-7, with D perhaps matching TRBD1 (6 bases). CDR1 is GTSNPN, CDR2 SVGIG, per germline (reference sequence). There are 13 residues in the CDR3. The V end was cut by 4 bases, the J end by 2 bases, with 12 bases between. As DNA, the CDR3 is TGTGCCTGGACAGGGGTAGATCCCTACGAGCAGTACTTC. Amino acid sequence: CAWTGVDPYEQYF. Using reference TRBV30 and TRBJ2-7 for the parts outside the CDR3, the full variable domain is SQTIHQWPATLVQPVGSPLSLECTVEGTSNPNLYWYRQAAGRGLQLLFYSVGIGQISSEVPQNLSASRPQDRQFILSSKKLLLSDSGFYLCAWTGVDPYEQYFGPGTRLTVT.

Written as DNA, the CDR3 is TGTGCCACCAGCAGTCCGTCAGACAGGGGTTATGAGCAGTTCTTC. This sequence encodes CATSSPSDRGYEQFF. V gene TRBV15 combines with J gene TRBJ2-1; 8 nucleotides line up with TRBD1. The germline gives CDR1 LNHNV, CDR2 YYDKDF (reference sequence). The V gene end was trimmed by 3 bases and the J gene end by 8 bases; junction bases not matched to a gene: 9. The CDR3 is 15 residues long.

The chain recombines TRBV7-6 with TRBJ1-1; 7 bases align to TRBD1. CDR1 is SGHVS and CDR2 is FNYEAQ in the germline V gene. With V trimmed by 5 bases and J by 3 bases, 3 bases remained unmatched. The CDR3 is 13 residues long. In nucleotides, the CDR3 is TGTGCCAGCAGCGTACAGGGGTACACTGAAGCTTTCTTT. This codes for CASSVQGYTEAFF. The variable domain in full, completed from reference TRBV7-6 and TRBJ1-1, reads GAGVSQSPRYKVTKRGQDVALRCDPISGHVSLYWYRQALGQGPEFLTYFNYEAQQDKSGLPNDRFSAERPEGSISTLTIQRTEQRDSAMYRCASSVQGYTEAFFGQGTRLTVV.

The table lists this clone with a few counts. The V gene is TRBV7-9, the J gene TRBJ1-1, with D uncertain. The ends were cut back, 6 bases at V and 4 bases at J, with 9 bases in the middle. Germline values: CDR1 SEHNR, CDR2 FQNEAQ (reference sequence). CDR3 size: 12 residues. The CDR3 DNA is TGTGCCAGCAGATCCCCGCCCACTGAAGCTTTCTTT. It translates to CASRSPPTEAFF.